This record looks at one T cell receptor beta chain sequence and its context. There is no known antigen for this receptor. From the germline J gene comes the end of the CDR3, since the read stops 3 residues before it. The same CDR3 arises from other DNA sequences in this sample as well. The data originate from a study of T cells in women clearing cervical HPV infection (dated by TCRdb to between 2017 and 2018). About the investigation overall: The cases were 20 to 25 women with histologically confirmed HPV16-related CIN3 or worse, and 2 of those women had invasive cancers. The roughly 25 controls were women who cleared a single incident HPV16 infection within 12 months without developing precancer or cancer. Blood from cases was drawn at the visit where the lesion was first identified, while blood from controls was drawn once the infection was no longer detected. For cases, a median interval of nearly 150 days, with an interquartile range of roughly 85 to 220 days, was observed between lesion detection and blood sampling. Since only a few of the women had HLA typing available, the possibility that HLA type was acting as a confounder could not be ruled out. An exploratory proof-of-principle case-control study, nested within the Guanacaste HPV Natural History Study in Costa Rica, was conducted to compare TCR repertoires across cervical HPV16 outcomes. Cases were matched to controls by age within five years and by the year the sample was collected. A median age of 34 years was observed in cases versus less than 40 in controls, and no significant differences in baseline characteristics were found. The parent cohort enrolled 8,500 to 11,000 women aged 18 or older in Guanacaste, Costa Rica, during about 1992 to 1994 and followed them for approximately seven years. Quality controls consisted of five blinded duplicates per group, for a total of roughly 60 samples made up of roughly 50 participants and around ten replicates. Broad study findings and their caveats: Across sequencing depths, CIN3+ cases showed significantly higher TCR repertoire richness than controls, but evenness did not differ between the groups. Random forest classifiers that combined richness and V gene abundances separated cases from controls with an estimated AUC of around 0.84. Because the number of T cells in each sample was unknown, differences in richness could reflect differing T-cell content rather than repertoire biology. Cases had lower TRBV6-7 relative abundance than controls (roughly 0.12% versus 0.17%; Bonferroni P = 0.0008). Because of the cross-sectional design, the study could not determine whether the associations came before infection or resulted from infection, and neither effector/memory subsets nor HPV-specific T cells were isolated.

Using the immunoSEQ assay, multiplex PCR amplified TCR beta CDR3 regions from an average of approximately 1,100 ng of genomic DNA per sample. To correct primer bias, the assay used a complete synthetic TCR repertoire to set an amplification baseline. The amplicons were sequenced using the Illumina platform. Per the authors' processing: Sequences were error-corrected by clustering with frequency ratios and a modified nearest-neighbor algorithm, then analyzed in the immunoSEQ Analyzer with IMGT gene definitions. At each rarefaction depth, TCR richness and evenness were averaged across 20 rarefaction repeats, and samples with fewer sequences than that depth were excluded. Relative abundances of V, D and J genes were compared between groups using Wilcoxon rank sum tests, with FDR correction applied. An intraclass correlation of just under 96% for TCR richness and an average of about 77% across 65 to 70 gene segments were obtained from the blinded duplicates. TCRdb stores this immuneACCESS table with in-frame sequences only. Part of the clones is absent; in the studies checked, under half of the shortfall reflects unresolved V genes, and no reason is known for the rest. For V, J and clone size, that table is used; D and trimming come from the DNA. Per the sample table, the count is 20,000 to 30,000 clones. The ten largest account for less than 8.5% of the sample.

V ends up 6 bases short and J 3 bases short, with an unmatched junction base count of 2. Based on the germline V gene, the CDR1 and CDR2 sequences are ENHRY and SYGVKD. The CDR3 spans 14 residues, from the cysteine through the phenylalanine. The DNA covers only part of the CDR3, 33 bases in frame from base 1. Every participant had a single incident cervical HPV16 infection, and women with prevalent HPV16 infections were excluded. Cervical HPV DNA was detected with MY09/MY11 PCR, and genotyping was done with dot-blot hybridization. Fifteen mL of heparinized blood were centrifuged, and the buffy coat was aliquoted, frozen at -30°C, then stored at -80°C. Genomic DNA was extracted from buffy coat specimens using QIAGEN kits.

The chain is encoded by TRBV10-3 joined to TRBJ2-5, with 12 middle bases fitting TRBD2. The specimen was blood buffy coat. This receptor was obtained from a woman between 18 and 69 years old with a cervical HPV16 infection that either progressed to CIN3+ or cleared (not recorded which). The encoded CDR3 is CAISGLAGKETQYF. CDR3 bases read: TGTGCCATCAGCGGACTAGCGGGAAAAGAGACC.